These 5 T cell receptor beta chains were all obtained from the same sample, sequenced in a study of tissue T cells after allogeneic stem cell transplantation. Profiling relied on immunoSEQ multiplex PCR, and the TCRdb table lists in-frame clones only, not all of them. The sample has some 11,000 clones, around two fifths seen once. This sample's time point: mouse harvest day 7 after allogeneic transplant. Tail vein injection delivered 10^7 T-cell-depleted bone marrow cells and 10^6 splenic CD5+ T cells. Sequencing was performed on skin. Receptors were obtained from a female BALB/c mouse given C57BL/6 T cells with graft-versus-host disease after an allogeneic hematopoietic cell transplant.

About this clone: The gene symbols are mouse symbols. The read falls 1 residue short of the CDR3 end, and the missing part is taken from the germline J gene. The V gene is TRBV15, the J gene TRBJ2-1, with 8 bases identical to TRBD1. The CDR3 extends over 14 amino acids. The V and J ends lost 2 bases and 7 bases, in that order; junction bases with no gene match: 4. The germline V gene encodes CDR1 SGHND and CDR2 FRSKSL. CDR3 DNA, as far as it was read: TGTGCCAGCAGTTTACAGGGGGCAGGGGCTGAGCAGTTC. Translation gives CASSLQGAGAEQF. From start to end, the CDR3 is CASSLQGAGAEQFF.

Concerning this clone itself: Any gene name here is a mouse gene name. The read falls 1 residue short of the CDR3 end, and the missing part is taken from the germline J gene. The chain employs TRBV26 and TRBJ2-1; 8 bases are shared with TRBD2. CDR3 length: 14 amino acids. V was clipped by 3 bases and J by 3 bases; unmatched bases: 1. Germline CDR1 KGHPV, CDR2 FQNQEV (reference sequence). The part of the CDR3 DNA that was read is TGTGCCAGCAGTCTACTGGGGGCCTATGCTGAGCAGTTC. Its translation is CASSLLGAYAEQF. The complete CDR3 sequence is CASSLLGAYAEQFF.

This clone has a handful of counts. Gene and germline names: mouse. The read halts 1 residue ahead of the CDR3 end, with the missing end drawn from the germline J gene. The genes are TRBV3 and TRBJ2-4; the match to TRBD2 covers 9 bases. V lost 2 bases to trimming and J lost 0 bases; unmatched junction nucleotides: 6. Germline lookup yields CDR1 SNHLY and CDR2 FYNGKV (reference sequence). CDR3 size: 17 residues. CDR3 protein: CASSLTLGGSSQNTLYF. The DNA read from the CDR3 is TGTGCCAGCAGCTTAACACTGGGGGGCTCTAGTCAAAACACCTTGTAC. The full variable domain, with the rest looked up from reference TRBV3 and TRBJ2-4, is GPKVLQIPSHQIIDMGQMVTLNCDPVSNHLYFYWYKQILGQQMEFLVNFYNGKVMEKSKLFKDQFSVERPDGSYFTLKIQPTALEDSAVYFCASSLTLGGSSQNTLYFGAGTRLSVL.

This clone has just a few counts. Germline and genes here are mouse. The read gets to within 1 residue of the CDR3 end, and the germline J gene fills in the rest. The chain recombines TRBV13-1 with TRBJ2-1, with TRBD2 identical over 8 bases. Per the germline V gene, CDR1 is NSHNY and CDR2 is SYGAGN. Trimming at V came to 0 bases and at J to 6 bases, leaving 5 bases not matched to a gene. This CDR3 region has 15 residues. The CDR3 loop reads CASSDAGGARAEQFF. The covered CDR3 bases are TGTGCCAGCAGTGATGCCGGGGGGGCGCGTGCTGAGCAGTTC.

To note about this clone: Each gene name is a mouse one. The read ends 1 residue shy of where the CDR3 ends; the end is completed using the germline J gene. The chain employs TRBV5 and TRBJ1-1, with D unclear. CDR1 LGHNA and CDR2 YNLKQL come from the germline V gene (reference sequence). The CDR3 loop spans 14 amino acids. V dropped 1 base and J dropped 0 bases, with 6 bases sitting between them. The CDR3 loop is CASSQGTPNTEVFF. CDR3 DNA, as far as it was read: TGTGCCAGCAGCCAAGGGACTCCAAACACAGAAGTCTTC.